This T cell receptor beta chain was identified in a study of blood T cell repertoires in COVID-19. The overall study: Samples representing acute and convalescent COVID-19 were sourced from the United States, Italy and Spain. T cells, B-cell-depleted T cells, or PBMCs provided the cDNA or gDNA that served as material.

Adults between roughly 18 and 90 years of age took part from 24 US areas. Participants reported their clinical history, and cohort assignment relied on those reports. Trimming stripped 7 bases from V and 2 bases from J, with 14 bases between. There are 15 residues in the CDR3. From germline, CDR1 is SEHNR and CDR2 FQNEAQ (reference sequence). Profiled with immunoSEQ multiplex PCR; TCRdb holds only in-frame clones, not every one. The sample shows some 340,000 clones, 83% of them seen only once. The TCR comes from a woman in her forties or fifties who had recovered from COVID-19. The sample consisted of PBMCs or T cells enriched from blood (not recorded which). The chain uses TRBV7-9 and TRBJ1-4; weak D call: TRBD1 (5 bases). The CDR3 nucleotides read TGTGCCAGCACCCTCTCAGGGAACACTAATGAAAAACTGTTTTTT. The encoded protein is CASTLSGNTNEKLFF.